This entry concerns a single TCR beta chain. Antigen unknown. PCR employed 60 Vbeta and 13 Jbeta primers. The table came from immunoSEQ multiplex PCR; TCRdb's copy has only in-frame clones and leaves some out. This table has 60,000 to 95,000 clones, around four fifths appearing once. This specimen belongs to a study of cytomegalovirus exposure and HLA in healthy donors. Study context: Early on, a data release was issued that held approximately 78 million unique TCRs from HLA-typed donors.

Study-wide results and caveats: In a later analysis, an Asian-associated ancestry cluster reportedly showed fewer N-insertions than the approximately 700-donor mean.

The germline CDR1 and CDR2 sequences are SGHKS and YYEKEE (reference sequence). This CDR3 has 14 residues. Deletions cut 4 bases from V and 1 base from J, with 9 bases between. Sequenced: PBMCs. The receptor comes from a woman aged 40 to 50 in good health and CMV-seropositive. The rearrangement links TRBV5-5 to TRBJ1-5, with D unresolved. The CDR3 coding sequence is TGTGCCAGCAGCCCGCGTCTAAGCAATCAGCCCCAGCATTTT. It is translated as CASSPRLSNQPQHF.